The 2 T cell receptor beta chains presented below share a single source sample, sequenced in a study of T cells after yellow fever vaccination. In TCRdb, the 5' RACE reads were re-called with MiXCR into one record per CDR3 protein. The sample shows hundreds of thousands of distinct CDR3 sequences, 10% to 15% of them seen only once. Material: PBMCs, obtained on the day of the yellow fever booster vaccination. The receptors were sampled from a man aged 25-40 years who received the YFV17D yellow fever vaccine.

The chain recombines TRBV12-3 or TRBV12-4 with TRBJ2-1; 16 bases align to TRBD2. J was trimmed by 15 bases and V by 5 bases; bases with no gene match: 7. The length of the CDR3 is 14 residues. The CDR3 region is CASSPSGLAGGTFF. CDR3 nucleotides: TGTGCCAGCAGTCCCTCGGGACTAGCGGGAGGGACGTTCTTC.

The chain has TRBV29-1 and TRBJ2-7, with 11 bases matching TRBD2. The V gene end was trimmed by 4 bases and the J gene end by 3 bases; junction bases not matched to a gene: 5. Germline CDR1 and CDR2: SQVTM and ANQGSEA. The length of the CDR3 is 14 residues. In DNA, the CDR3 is TGCAGCGTTGGCTCGGGACTAGCGGTCTACGAGCAGTACTTC. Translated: CSVGSGLAVYEQYF.